Below, 28 T cell receptor beta chains from the same sample are listed, as sequenced in a study of cytomegalovirus exposure and HLA in healthy donors. The study ran its PCR with 60 Vbeta and 13 Jbeta primers. Profiling relied on immunoSEQ multiplex PCR, and the TCRdb table lists in-frame clones only, not all of them. The table records about 95,000 clones, 80% to 85% of them present only once. Sequenced input: PBMCs. Receptors were obtained from a woman in her 70s in good health and CMV-seropositive.

The rearrangement joins TRBV19 to TRBJ1-1; possibly TRBD1 for D (5 bases). V dropped 8 bases and J dropped 1 base, with 11 bases sitting between them. This CDR3 is built from 13 residues. Per germline, CDR1 LNHDA and CDR2 SQIVND (reference sequence). DNA of the CDR3: TGTGCCAGTGGATGGGGGGGGAACACTGAAGCTTTCTTT. It is translated as CASGWGGNTEAFF.

The gene calls are TRBV11-2 and TRBJ2-7; 7 bases line up with TRBD2. Germline V gives CDR1 SGHAT, CDR2 FQNNGV. This CDR3 comprises 12 residues. Germline trimming cut 4 bases from V and 5 bases from J; bases unmatched to any gene: 2. CDR3 in DNA: TGTGCCAGCAGCTGGGCGGGAGACGAGCAGTACTTC. Protein product: CASSWAGDEQYF.

V is TRBV6-6 and J is TRBJ1-4; 12 bases line up with TRBD1. Trimming took 3 bases from V and 7 from J; bases not matched to a gene: 3. Germline V gives CDR1 MNHNY, CDR2 SVGAGI (reference sequence). This CDR3 comprises 15 residues. The CDR3 spells CASSYLGQGAEKLFF. In DNA, the CDR3 is TGTGCCAGCAGTTATTTGGGACAGGGGGCTGAAAAACTGTTTTTT.

V gene TRBV27 combines with J gene TRBJ1-2, with no clear D. The length of the CDR3 is 13 residues. Germline lookup yields CDR1 MNHEY and CDR2 SMNVEV (reference sequence). V lost 2 bases to trimming and J lost 6 bases, with 10 bases between them. The CDR3 DNA reads TGTGCCAGCAGTTTAATGGGCGATAATGGCTACACCTTC. Residues: CASSLMGDNGYTF.

The rearrangement joins TRBV30 to TRBJ2-1; TRBD2 agrees at 8 bases. The CDR3 contains 15 residues. The V and J ends lost 1 base and 9 bases, in that order; junction bases with no gene match: 11. The V gene's germline CDR1 is GTSNPN and CDR2 SVGIG (reference sequence). This CDR3 is CAWSGVSSGFSEQFF. For the CDR3, the DNA is TGTGCCTGGAGTGGAGTGTCTAGCGGGTTTAGTGAGCAGTTCTTC.

Turning to this clone: At one of its ends the junction is not consistent with the germline gene, which may arise from a read error. V and J are TRBV7-9 and TRBJ2-1, with D possibly TRBD2 on 5 matching bases. This CDR3 spans 16 amino acids. CDR1 is SEHNR, CDR2 FQNEAQ, per germline (reference sequence). CDR3 sequence (DNA): TGTGCCGGCAGCTTGATTTCTCCCGGGGCCTACAATGAGCAGTTCTTC. It encodes CAGSLISPGAYNEQFF.

Note on this clone: An end of the junction does not agree with germline; a read error may underlie this. The chain combines TRBV4-1 with TRBJ1-4; D not resolved. This CDR3 has 15 amino acids. The germline gives CDR1 MGHRA, CDR2 YSYEKL. The CDR3 DNA sequence: TGTGCCAGCAGCCAAGTTGATGAGAGCGGTGAAAAACTGTTTTTT. Protein sequence: CASSQVDESGEKLFF.

V usage is TRBV27 and J usage is TRBJ2-1, with no clear D. The germline V and J ends were trimmed by 3 bases and 8 bases, with 11 bases remaining between them. The CDR3 length is 13 residues. The V gene's germline CDR1 is MNHEY and CDR2 SMNVEV (reference sequence). Here the CDR3 DNA reads TGTGCCAGCAGTTTTTCTAATTTGGATGAGCAGTTCTTC. It is translated as CASSFSNLDEQFF.

This clone was picked up a small number of times. The V gene is TRBV6-6, the J gene TRBJ2-3; D not certain. The germline V and J ends were trimmed by 7 bases and 0 bases, with 8 bases remaining between them. Per germline, CDR1 MNHNY and CDR2 SVGAGI (reference sequence). CDR3 size: 13 residues. CDR3 sequence reads: CASTPPSTDTQYF. The CDR3 region has the DNA TGTGCCAGCACTCCCCCGAGCACAGATACGCAGTATTTT.

This chain joins TRBV7-2 and TRBJ2-7; 11 nucleotides align to TRBD2. CDR3 size: 15 residues. V dropped 5 bases and J dropped 4; count of bases not matched to a gene: 7. Per germline, CDR1 SGHTA and CDR2 FQGNSA. CDR3 nucleotides: TGTGCCAGCAGCCCTAGACTAGCGGGACGATACGAGCAGTACTTC. The encoded protein is CASSPRLAGRYEQYF.

The V gene is TRBV30, the J gene TRBJ1-5; 9 positions match TRBD1. Germline-derived CDR1 and CDR2 are GTSNPN and SVGIG (reference sequence). V was pared by 4 bases and J by 5 bases, with 6 bases of the junction left unmatched. This CDR3 has 14 amino acids. This CDR3 is CAWKGQGVYQPQHF. The CDR3 nucleotides are TGTGCCTGGAAGGGACAGGGCGTTTATCAGCCCCAGCATTTT.

V and J are TRBV5-1 and TRBJ2-1; D gene ambiguous. Germline V gives CDR1 SGHRS, CDR2 YFSETQ. There are 15 residues in the CDR3. The V end lost 6 bases, the J end lost 3 bases, and 16 bases lay between the germline ends. The CDR3 sequence is CASTKFVGVYNEQFF. DNA for the CDR3: TGCGCCAGCACCAAATTTGTTGGAGTCTACAATGAGCAGTTCTTC.

The V call is TRBV6-5, the J call TRBJ2-3, with 9 bases aligning to TRBD2. The CDR3 has 14 amino acids. From germline, CDR1 is MNHEY and CDR2 SVGAGI. V shed 7 bases, J shed 4 bases, and the junction held 6 bases outside the gene matches. For the CDR3, the DNA is TGTGCCAGCAAGCCGGGACTAGCATCAGATACGCAGTATTTT. Translated, it gives CASKPGLASDTQYF.

V gene TRBV30 combines with J gene TRBJ1-6, with 10 bases fitting TRBD1. After removal of 5 bases from V and 11 bases from J, the junction contained 9 bases not matched to a gene. The CDR3 extends over 14 amino acids. The germline CDR1 and CDR2 sequences are GTSNPN and SVGIG (reference sequence). CDR3: CAWRRDRGSTPLHF. DNA of the CDR3: TGTGCCTGGCGCCGGGACAGGGGATCGACACCCCTCCACTTT.

V and J are TRBV6-5 and TRBJ1-6; D not resolved. The V end was cut by 2 bases, the J end by 7 bases, with 12 bases between. The germline V gene encodes CDR1 MNHEY and CDR2 SVGAGI. The CDR3 covers 15 residues. CDR3 DNA: TGTGCCAGCAGTTACGAGGTTCAGAGGAATTCACCCCTCCACTTT. Protein: CASSYEVQRNSPLHF.

The count of this clone is one. This chain uses TRBV2 with TRBJ1-5; D possibly corresponds to TRBD1 (5 bases). The CDR3 spans 14 residues. From germline, CDR1 is SNHLY and CDR2 FYNNEI. Trimming stripped 6 bases from V and 7 bases from J, with 16 bases between. CDR3 amino acids: CASSLRGGNQPQHF. Here the CDR3 DNA reads TGTGCCAGCAGCCTCCGTGGGGGGAACCAGCCCCAGCATTTT.

This chain joins TRBV4-2 and TRBJ2-7, with 9 bases lining up with TRBD1. CDR3 length: 15 amino acids. Looked up from germline, CDR1 is LGHNA and CDR2 is YNFKEQ. The J segment lost 4 bases and the V segment lost 1 base, leaving 5 bases of the junction unmatched. The CDR3 DNA sequence: TGTGCCAGCAGCCAAGCCGAGACAGGGGGGTACGAGCAGTACTTC. Protein sequence: CASSQAETGGYEQYF.

This chain connects TRBV27 to TRBJ2-7; TRBD2 aligns across 7 bases. This CDR3 comprises 16 residues. Trimming took 2 bases from V and 6 from J; bases not matched to a gene: 13. CDR1 is MNHEY and CDR2 is SMNVEV in the germline V gene (reference sequence). The CDR3 loop reads CASSLQTGTTLGEQYF. The CDR3 nucleotides are TGTGCCAGCAGTTTACAGACCGGGACTACCCTCGGCGAGCAGTACTTC.

The count of this clone is one. The chain combines TRBV4-2 with TRBJ2-3; possibly TRBD2 for D (5 bases). V lost 4 bases and J lost 6, with 17 bases in between. The germline V gene encodes CDR1 LGHNA and CDR2 YNFKEQ. The CDR3 totals 15 residues. The CDR3 loop reads CASSPGGGGGDTQYF. DNA of the CDR3: TGTGCCAGCAGCCCGGGTGGCGGCGGCGGGGATACGCAGTATTTT.

This clone is a singleton in its sample. The CDR3 sequence: CASRAGLADTDTQYF. The DNA of the CDR3 is TGTGCCAGCAGGGCGGGACTAGCGGACACAGATACGCAGTATTTT. The V call is TRBV5-4, the J call TRBJ2-3; 11 bases align to TRBD2. CDR3 length equals 15 residues. V shed 5 bases and J 2 bases; nucleotides not matched to a gene: 4. Germline CDR1 SGHNT, CDR2 YYREEE (reference sequence).

The chain links TRBV11-1 to TRBJ2-1; TRBD2 matches at 10 bases. The CDR3 has 16 residues. Unmatched junction bases numbered 5, after V lost 5 bases and J lost 1 base. Germline V lookup: CDR1 SGHAT, CDR2 FQDESV (reference sequence). CDR3 nucleotides: TGTGCCAGCAGCCCCGGACTAGCGGCATCCTACAATGAGCAGTTCTTC. It codes for CASSPGLAASYNEQFF.

This chain links TRBV4-2 with TRBJ1-6; 9 bases are shared with TRBD1. V dropped 2 bases and J dropped 7; count of bases not matched to a gene: 9. The CDR3 is 17 amino acids. Germline V lookup: CDR1 LGHNA, CDR2 YNFKEQ. The CDR3 DNA reads as TGTGCCAGCAGCCAACGGGACAGGGTATCAGGGAATTCACCCCTCCACTTT. This gives the protein CASSQRDRVSGNSPLHF.

The genes are TRBV7-2 and TRBJ2-2; maybe TRBD2 (5 bases). The V end lost 1 base, the J end lost 7 bases, and 13 bases lay between the germline ends. The germline gives CDR1 SGHTA, CDR2 FQGNSA. The CDR3 totals 15 residues. The CDR3 DNA sequence: TGTGCCAGCAGCTTAGTAGGACTCGCGGGCGGGGAGCTGTTTTTT. Translation: CASSLVGLAGGELFF.

The chain combines TRBV28 with TRBJ1-4; 8 bases line up with TRBD1. Per germline, CDR1 MDHEN and CDR2 SYDVKM. The CDR3 extends over 14 amino acids. The ends lost 5 bases at V and 6 bases at J; junction bases unmatched: 5. The CDR3, as DNA: TGTGCCAGCAGTAAGGACAGGGTATATGAAAAACTGTTTTTT. The encoded protein is CASSKDRVYEKLFF. Combining the CDR3 with reference TRBV28 and TRBJ1-4 gives the whole variable domain DVKVTQSSRYLVKRTGEKVFLECVQDMDHENMFWYRQDPGLGLRLIYFSYDVKMKEKGDIPEGYSVSREKKERFSLILESASTNQTSMYLCASSKDRVYEKLFFGSGTQLSVL.

J is TRBJ1-3 and V is TRBV7-8; 8 nucleotides align to TRBD1. Germline-derived CDR1 and CDR2 are SGHVS and FQNEAQ. J gave up 4 bases and V 5 bases, and 7 bases lay outside the gene matches. The CDR3 is 15 residues long. Here the CDR3 DNA reads TGTGCCAGCAGCGCAAGGACAGGGAAGGGAAACACCATATATTTT. Translated: CASSARTGKGNTIYF. Variable domain in full (rest from reference TRBV7-8 and TRBJ1-3): GAGVSQSPRYKVAKRGQDVALRCDPISGHVSLFWYQQALGQGPEFLTYFQNEAQLDKSGLPSDRFFAERPEGSVSTLKIQRTQQEDSAVYLCASSARTGKGNTIYFGEGSWLTVV.

The chain is built from TRBV19 and TRBJ1-2; no firm D call. The CDR3 has 14 amino acids. V was clipped by 6 bases and J by 4 bases, with 15 bases between them. From germline, CDR1 is LNHDA and CDR2 SQIVND (reference sequence). The CDR3 here is CASSPPRAAYGYTF. The CDR3 DNA is TGTGCCAGTAGCCCCCCGCGGGCGGCCTATGGCTACACCTTC.

This chain links TRBV5-1 with TRBJ2-5; 9 positions agree with TRBD1. This CDR3 contains 16 residues. Trimming took 4 bases from V and 1 from J; bases not matched to a gene: 8. From germline, CDR1 is SGHRS and CDR2 YFSETQ. The CDR3 region has the DNA TGCGCCAGCAGCAGCGGACAGGGGACCTTCCAAGAGACCCAGTACTTC. Translating gives CASSSGQGTFQETQYF.

V usage is TRBV10-2 and J usage is TRBJ1-2, with no clear D. V dropped 7 bases and J dropped 0 bases, with 6 bases sitting between them. CDR3 size: 12 residues. Germline V lookup: CDR1 WSHSY, CDR2 SAAADI. The CDR3 DNA reads TGCGCCAGCATCGGAGCTAACTATGGCTACACCTTC. Its protein is CASIGANYGYTF.